The present T cell receptor (beta chain) was sequenced within a study of beta chain features in type 1 diabetes. Study-wide results and caveats: It was among patients, rather than healthy donors, that naive, central memory and Treg TCRB repertoires appeared more similar. Patients with Type 1 diabetes showed moderately but significantly shorter TCRB CDR3s in all four CD4+ subsets.

All of the isolated RNA was reverse transcribed, so expressed TCRB transcripts were sequenced. TCRdb's table, derived via immunoSEQ multiplex PCR, lists solely in-frame clones and lacks some. The sample lists around 150,000 clones, about 8.1% occurring once. To note about this clone: No antigen is known for it.

Material: central memory CD4+ T cells from blood. This receptor was identified in a woman between 18 and 30 years old with type 1 diabetes.

The CDR3 spells CASSPLTGRGNTQYF. The CDR3 coding sequence is TGTGCCAGCAGCCCCCTGACAGGGCGCGGGAATACGCAGTATTTT. V is TRBV4-2 and J is TRBJ2-3; tentative D call: TRBD1 (7 bases). The V end lost 4 bases, the J end lost 7 bases, and 18 bases lay between the germline ends. The CDR3 is made up of 15 amino acids. CDR1 LGHNA and CDR2 YNFKEQ come from the germline V gene.